The entry below gives a single T cell receptor beta chain sequence along with its context. Its matching antigen is unknown. TCRdb ran MiXCR on the RT-PCR reads and lists one entry per CDR3 protein. The repertoire holds under 750,000 distinct CDR3 sequences, 12% seen once, with roughly a tenth in the top ten. This specimen belongs to a study of response to subunit inactivated influenza vaccine. The study's findings and limits: It was the authors' suggestion that each seasonal influenza vaccination recruits few new T cells.

Germline CDR1 and CDR2: SGHRS and YFSETQ. This CDR3 spans 15 amino acids. V lost 1 base and J 3 bases, leaving 14 bases between the germline ends. This TCR derives from a man in his fifties who received an inactivated influenza vaccine. The chain combines TRBV5-1 with TRBJ2-7, with D uncertain. The material sequenced was PBMCs from blood, taken on the day of vaccination. CDR3 residues: CASSLLPFAGYEQYF. The DNA of the CDR3 is TGCGCCAGCAGCTTGCTCCCATTCGCAGGCTACGAGCAGTACTTC.